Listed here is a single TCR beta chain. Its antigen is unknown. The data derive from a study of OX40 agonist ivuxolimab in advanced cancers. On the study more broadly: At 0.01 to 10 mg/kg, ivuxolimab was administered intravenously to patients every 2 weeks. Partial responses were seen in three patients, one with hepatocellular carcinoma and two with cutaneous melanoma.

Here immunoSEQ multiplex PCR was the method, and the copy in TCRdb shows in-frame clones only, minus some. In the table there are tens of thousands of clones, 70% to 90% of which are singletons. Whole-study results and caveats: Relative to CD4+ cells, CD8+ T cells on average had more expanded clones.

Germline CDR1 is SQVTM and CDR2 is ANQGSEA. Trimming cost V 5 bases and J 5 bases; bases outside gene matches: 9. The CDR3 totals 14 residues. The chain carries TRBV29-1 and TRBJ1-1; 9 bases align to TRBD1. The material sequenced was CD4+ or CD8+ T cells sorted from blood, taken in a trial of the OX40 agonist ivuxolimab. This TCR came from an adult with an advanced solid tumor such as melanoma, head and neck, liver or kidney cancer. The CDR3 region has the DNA TGCAGCGTTACACCGGGACAGGGCCATACTGAAGCTTTCTTT. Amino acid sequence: CSVTPGQGHTEAFF. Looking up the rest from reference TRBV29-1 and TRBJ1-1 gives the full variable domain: SAVISQKPSRDICQRGTSLTIQCQVDSQVTMMFWYRQQPGQSLTLIATANQGSEATYESGFVIDKFPISRPNLTFSTLTVSNMSPEDSSIYLCSVTPGQGHTEAFFGQGTRLTVV.